This TCR beta chain was obtained from a study of blood T cell repertoires in COVID-19. Study overall: Spain, Italy and the United States supplied samples that represented acute and convalescent COVID-19.

Under the authors' procedure: Scientists estimated how many nucleated cells there were by amplifying reference gene primers. Clones were sequenced by immunoSEQ multiplex PCR, and TCRdb holds only the in-frame ones, with some missing. V, J and clone size derive from that table, while D and trimming were established from the DNA sequence. The sample lists 40,000 or so clones, around 81% seen once, with about 4.9% in the top ten. From germline, CDR1 is MDHEN and CDR2 SYDVKM. The CDR3 is made up of 14 amino acids. The ends were cut back, 0 bases at V and 3 bases at J, with 8 bases in the middle. This chain links TRBV28 with TRBJ1-2; no definite D call. The TCR sequence derives from a man over 45 with active COVID-19. The specimen was peripheral blood. The CDR3 sequence is CASSLWDGDYGYTF. The CDR3 coding sequence is TGTGCCAGCAGTTTATGGGACGGGGACTATGGCTACACCTTC.